This T cell receptor beta chain was obtained from a study of cytomegalovirus exposure and HLA in healthy donors. Nominally healthy donors were sampled, though unrecorded immune exposures were likely. Of note for this clone: The junction and the germline gene differ at one end; a read error may be behind it.

The CDR3 is 15 residues long. CDR1 is SGHRS, CDR2 YFSETQ, per germline. With 60 Vbeta and 13 Jbeta primers, the PCR was carried out. TCRdb's table, derived via immunoSEQ multiplex PCR, lists solely in-frame clones and lacks some. The table lists 200,000 to 300,000 clones, more than 70% of them singletons. This clonotype originated in a boy between 5 and 17 years old in good health and CMV-seronegative. V gene TRBV5-1 combines with J gene TRBJ1-2; tentative D call: TRBD1 (5 bases). Sequenced material: PBMCs. This CDR3 reads CAGSLLQGANYGYTF. CDR3 coding DNA: TGCGCCGGCAGCCTCCTCCAGGGCGCAAACTATGGCTACACCTTC.